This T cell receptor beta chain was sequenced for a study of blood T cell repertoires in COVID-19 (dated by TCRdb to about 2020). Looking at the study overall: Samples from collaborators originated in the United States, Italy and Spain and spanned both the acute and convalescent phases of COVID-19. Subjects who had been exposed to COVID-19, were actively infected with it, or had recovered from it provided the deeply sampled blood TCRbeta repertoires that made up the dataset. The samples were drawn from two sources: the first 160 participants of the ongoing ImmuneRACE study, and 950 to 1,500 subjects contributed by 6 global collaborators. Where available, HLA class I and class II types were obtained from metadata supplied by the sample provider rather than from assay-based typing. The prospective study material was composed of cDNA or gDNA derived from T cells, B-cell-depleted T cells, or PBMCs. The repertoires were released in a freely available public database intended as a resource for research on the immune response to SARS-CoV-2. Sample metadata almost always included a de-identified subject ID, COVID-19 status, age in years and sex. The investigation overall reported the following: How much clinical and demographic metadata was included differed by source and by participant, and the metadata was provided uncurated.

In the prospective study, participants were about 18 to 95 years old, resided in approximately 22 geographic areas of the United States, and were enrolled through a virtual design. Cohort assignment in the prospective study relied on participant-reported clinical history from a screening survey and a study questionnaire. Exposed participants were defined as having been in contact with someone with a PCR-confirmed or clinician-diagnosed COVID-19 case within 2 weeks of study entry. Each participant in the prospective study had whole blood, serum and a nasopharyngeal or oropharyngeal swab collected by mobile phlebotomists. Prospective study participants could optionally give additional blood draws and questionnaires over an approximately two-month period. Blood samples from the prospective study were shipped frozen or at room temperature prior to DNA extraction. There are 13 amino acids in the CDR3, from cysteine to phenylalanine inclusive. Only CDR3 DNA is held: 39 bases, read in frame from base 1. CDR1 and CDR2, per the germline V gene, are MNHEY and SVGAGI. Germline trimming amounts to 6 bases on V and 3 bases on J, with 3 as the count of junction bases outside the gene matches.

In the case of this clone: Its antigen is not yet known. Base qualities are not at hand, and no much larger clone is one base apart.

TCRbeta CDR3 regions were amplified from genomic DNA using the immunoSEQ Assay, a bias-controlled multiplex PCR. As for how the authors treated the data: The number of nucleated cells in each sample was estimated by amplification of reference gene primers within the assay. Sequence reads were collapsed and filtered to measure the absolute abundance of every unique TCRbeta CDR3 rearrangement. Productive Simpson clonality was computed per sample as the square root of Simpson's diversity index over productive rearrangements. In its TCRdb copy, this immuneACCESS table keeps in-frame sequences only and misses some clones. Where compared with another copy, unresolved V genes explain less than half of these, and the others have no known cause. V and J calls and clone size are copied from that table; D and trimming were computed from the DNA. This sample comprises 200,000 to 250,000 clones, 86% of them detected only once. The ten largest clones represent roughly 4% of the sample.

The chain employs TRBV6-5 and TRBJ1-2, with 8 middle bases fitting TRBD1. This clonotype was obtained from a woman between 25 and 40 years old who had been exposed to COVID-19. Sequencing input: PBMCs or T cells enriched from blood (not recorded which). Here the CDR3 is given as CASSTDRDYGYTF. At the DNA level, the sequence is TGTGCCAGCAGCACGGACAGGGACTATGGCTACACCTTC.